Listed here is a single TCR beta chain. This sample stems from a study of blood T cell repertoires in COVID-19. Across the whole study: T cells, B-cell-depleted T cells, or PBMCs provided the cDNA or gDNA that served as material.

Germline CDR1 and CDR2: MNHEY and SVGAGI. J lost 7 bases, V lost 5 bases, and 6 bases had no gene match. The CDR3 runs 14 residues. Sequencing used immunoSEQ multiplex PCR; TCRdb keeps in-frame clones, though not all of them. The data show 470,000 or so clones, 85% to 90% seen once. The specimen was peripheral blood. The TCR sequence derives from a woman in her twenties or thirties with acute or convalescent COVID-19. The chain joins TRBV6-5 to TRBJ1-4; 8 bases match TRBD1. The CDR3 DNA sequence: TGTGCCAGCAGTCACGACAGGGGCGGTGAAAAACTGTTTTTT. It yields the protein CASSHDRGGEKLFF.